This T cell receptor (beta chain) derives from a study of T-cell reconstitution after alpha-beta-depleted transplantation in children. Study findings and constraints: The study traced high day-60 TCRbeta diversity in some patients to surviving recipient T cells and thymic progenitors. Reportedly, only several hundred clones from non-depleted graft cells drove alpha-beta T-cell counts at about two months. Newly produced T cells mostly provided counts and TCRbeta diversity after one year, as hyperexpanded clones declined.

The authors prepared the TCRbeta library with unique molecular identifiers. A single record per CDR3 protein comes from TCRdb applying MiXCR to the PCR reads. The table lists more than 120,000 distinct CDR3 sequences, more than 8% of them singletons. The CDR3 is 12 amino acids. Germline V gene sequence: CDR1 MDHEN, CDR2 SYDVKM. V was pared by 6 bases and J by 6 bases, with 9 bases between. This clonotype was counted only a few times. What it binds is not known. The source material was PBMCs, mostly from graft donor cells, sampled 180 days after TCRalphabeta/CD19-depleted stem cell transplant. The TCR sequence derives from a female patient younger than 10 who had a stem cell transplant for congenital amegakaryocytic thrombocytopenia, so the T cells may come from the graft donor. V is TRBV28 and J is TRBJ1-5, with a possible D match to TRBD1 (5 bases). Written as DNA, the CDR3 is TGTGCCAGCAGAATCGGGGGTCAGCCCCAGCATTTT. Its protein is CASRIGGQPQHF. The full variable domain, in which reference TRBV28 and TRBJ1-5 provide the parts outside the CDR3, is DVKVTQSSRYLVKRTGEKVFLECVQDMDHENMFWYRQDPGLGLRLIYFSYDVKMKEKGDIPEGYSVSREKKERFSLILESASTNQTSMYLCASRIGGQPQHFGDGTRLSIL.